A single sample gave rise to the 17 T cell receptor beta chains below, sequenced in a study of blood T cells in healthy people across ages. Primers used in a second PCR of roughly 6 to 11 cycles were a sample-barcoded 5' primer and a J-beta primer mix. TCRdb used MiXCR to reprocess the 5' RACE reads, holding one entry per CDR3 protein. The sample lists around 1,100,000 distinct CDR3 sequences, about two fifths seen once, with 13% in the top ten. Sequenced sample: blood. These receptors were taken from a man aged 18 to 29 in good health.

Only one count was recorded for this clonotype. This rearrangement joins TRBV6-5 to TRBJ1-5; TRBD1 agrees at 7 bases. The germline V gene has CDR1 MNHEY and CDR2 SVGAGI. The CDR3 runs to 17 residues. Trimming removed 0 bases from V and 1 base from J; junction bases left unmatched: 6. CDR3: CASSYSADRESNQPQHF. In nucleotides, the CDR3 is TGTGCCAGCAGTTACTCTGCTGACAGGGAAAGCAATCAGCCCCAGCATTTT.

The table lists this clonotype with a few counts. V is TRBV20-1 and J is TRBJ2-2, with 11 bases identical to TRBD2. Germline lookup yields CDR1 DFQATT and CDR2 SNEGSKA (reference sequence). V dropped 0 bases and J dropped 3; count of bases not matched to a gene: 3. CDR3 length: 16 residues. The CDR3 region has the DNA TGCAGTGCTAGAGATCTGACTAGCGGGGACACCGGGGAGCTGTTTTTT. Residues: CSARDLTSGDTGELFF.

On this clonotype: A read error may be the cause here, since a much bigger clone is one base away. The CDR3 region is CASSLDGGSNSPPHF. DNA for the CDR3: TGTGCCAGCAGCTTAGATGGGGGAAGCAATTCACCCCCCCACTTT. This chain uses TRBV7-2 with TRBJ1-6; tentatively, D is TRBD1 (5 bases). The germline V gene encodes CDR1 SGHTA and CDR2 FQGNSA. This CDR3 region has 15 residues.

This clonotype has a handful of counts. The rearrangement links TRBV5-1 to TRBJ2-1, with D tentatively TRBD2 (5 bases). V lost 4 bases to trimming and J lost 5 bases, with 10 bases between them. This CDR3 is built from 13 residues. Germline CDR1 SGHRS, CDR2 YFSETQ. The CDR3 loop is CASSEDGNNEQFF. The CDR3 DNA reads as TGCGCCAGCAGCGAGGACGGGAACAATGAGCAGTTCTTC.

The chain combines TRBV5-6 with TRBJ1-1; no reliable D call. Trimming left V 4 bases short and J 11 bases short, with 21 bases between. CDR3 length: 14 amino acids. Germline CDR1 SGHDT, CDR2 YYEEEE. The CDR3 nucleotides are TGTGCCAGCAGCCCTACGGAAATCCGGGCCGAGGCTTTCTTT. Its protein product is CASSPTEIRAEAFF.

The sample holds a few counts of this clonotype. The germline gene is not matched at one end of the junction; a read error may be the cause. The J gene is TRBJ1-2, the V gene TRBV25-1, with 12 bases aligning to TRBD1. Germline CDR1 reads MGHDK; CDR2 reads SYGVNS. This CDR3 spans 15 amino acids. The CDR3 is CASSGQGTGGYGFTF. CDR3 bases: TGTGCCAGCAGTGGGCAGGGGACAGGGGGCTATGGCTTCACCTTC.

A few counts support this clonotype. The CDR3 protein is CASSLRTLNTGELFF. CDR3 in DNA: TGTGCCAGCAGCTTGAGAACGTTAAACACCGGGGAGCTGTTTTTT. V is TRBV5-6 and J is TRBJ2-2; D ambiguous. In germline, CDR1 is SGHDT, CDR2 YYEEEE. The CDR3 covers 15 residues. The ends were cut back, 1 base at V and 2 bases at J, with 9 bases in the middle.

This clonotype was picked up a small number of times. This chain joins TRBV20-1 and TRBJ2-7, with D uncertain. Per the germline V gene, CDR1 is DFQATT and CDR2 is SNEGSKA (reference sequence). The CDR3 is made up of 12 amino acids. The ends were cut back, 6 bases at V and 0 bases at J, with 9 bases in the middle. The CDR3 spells CSAWFSSYEQYF. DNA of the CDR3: TGCAGTGCGTGGTTTAGCTCCTACGAGCAGTACTTC.

CDR3 sequence: CSVSKGSNQPQHF. The CDR3 DNA is TGCAGCGTTAGCAAAGGGTCCAATCAGCCCCAGCATTTT. The rearrangement links TRBV29-1 to TRBJ1-5, with no clear D. Germline V gene sequence: CDR1 SQVTM, CDR2 ANQGSEA. The V and J ends lost 5 bases and 3 bases respectively, with 11 bases between them. The CDR3 spans 13 residues. Full variable domain (outside the CDR3, taken from reference TRBV29-1 and TRBJ1-5): SAVISQKPSRDICQRGTSLTIQCQVDSQVTMMFWYRQQPGQSLTLIATANQGSEATYESGFVIDKFPISRPNLTFSTLTVSNMSPEDSSIYLCSVSKGSNQPQHFGDGTRLSIL.

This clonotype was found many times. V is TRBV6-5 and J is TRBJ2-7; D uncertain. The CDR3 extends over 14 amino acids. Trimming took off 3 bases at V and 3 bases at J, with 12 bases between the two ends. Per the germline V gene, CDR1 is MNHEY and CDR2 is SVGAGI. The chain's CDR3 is CASSYGQDLYEQYF. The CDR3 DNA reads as TGTGCCAGCAGTTATGGTCAGGACCTCTACGAGCAGTACTTC.

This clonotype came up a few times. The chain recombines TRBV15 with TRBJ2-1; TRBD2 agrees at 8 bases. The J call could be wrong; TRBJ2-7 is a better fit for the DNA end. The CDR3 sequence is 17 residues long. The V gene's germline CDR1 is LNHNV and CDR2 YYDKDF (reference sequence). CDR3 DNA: TGTGCCACCAGCAGGGAATCTAGCGGGTTCTCCTACAATGAGCAGTACTTC. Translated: CATSRESSGFSYNEQYF.

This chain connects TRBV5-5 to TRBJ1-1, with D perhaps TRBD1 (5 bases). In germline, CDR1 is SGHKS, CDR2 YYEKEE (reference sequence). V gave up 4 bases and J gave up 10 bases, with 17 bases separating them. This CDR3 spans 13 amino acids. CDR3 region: CASSQGAFGGAFF. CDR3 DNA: TGTGCCAGCAGCCAAGGGGCCTTCGGTGGAGCTTTCTTT.

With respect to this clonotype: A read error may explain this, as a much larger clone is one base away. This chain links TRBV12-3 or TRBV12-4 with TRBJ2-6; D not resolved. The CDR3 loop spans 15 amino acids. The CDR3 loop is CANSPQSSGANVLTF. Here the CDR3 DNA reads TGTGCCAACAGTCCCCAGAGCTCTGGGGCCAACGTCCTGACTTTC.

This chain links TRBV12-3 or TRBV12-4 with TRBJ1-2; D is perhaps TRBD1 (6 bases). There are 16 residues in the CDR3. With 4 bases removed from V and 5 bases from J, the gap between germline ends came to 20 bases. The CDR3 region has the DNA TGTGCCAGCAGTTCTACCTGGATTGGGGGCGGGTATGGCTACACCTTC. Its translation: CASSSTWIGGGYGYTF.

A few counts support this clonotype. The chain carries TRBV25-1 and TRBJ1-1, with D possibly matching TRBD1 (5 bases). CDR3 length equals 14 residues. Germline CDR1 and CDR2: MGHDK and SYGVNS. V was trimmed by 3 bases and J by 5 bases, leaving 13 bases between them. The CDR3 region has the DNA TGTGCCAGCAGTGACGCGGGACGGGCAACTGAAGCTTTCTTT. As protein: CASSDAGRATEAFF. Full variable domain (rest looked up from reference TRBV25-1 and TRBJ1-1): EADIYQTPRYLVIGTGKKITLECSQTMGHDKMYWYQQDPGMELHLIHYSYGVNSTEKGDLSSESTVSRIRTEHFPLTLESARPSHTSQYLCASSDAGRATEAFFGQGTRLTVV.

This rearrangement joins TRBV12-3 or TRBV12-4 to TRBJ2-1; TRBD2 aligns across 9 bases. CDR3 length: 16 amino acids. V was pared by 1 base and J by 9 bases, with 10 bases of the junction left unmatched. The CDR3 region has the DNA TGTGCCAGCAGTTTAGATGGCGGGGGGGGGCTAAGTGAGCAGTTCTTC. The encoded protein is CASSLDGGGGLSEQFF.

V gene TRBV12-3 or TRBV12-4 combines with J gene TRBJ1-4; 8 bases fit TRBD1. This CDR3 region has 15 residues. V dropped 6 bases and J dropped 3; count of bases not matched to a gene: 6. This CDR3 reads CASRWGQVANEKLFF. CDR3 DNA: TGTGCCAGCAGGTGGGGACAGGTGGCTAATGAAAAACTGTTTTTT.